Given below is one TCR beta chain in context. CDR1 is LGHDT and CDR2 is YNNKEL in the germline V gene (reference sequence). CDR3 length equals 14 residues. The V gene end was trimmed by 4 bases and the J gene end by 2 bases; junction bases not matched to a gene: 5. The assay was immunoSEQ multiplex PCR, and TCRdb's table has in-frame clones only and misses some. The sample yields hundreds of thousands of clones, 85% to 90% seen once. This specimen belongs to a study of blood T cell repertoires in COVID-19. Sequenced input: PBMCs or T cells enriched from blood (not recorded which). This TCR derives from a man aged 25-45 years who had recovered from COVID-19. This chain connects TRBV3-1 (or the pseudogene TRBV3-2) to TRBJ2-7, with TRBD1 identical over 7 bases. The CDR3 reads CASSPVQGAYEQYF. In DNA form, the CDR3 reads TGTGCCAGCAGCCCAGTCCAGGGGGCCTACGAGCAGTACTTC.